This T cell receptor (beta chain) was observed in a study of shared clonotypes between healthy human individuals. Whole-study findings and limits: Clonotypes not shared had lower generation probabilities than those common to all four donors.

Cells designated naive CD8 were CD45RO-negative and were positively selected for CCR7, with terminally differentiated effector memory CD45RA+ cells excluded. Of note for this clone: Its specificity is not known.

Method: immunoSEQ multiplex PCR; TCRdb's copy keeps in-frame clones and lacks some. The sample includes millions of clones, about 93% of them seen just once. The sample was naive CD8+ T cells from PBMCs. The TCR sequence derives from a man younger than 35 in good health. Some clones in this sample may be carry-over from other donors' samples.

CDR3 in amino acids: CASSHRDRGRLYEQYF. The CDR3 nucleotides read TGTGCCAGCAGCCACCGGGACAGGGGGCGTTTATACGAGCAGTACTTC. J is TRBJ2-7 and V is TRBV14; TRBD1 aligns across 12 bases. Germline trimming cut 3 bases from V and 4 bases from J; bases unmatched to any gene: 7. Germline V gene lookup returns CDR1 SGHDN and CDR2 FVKESK. CDR3 length: 16 amino acids.